One and the same sample provided the 25 T cell receptor beta chains below, sequenced in a study of metastatic and nonmetastatic thyroid tumors. TCRdb reanalyzed the PCR reads with MiXCR. Of about 32,000 clones in the sample, about 33% were seen once. Ahead of thyroid surgery, no patient had received treatment of any kind. Material for sequencing was tumor tissue. The receptors were gathered from a female donor with papillary thyroid cancer or a benign thyroid nodule (not recorded which). Some clones in this sample may be carry-over from other donors' samples.

The chain recombines TRBV28 with TRBJ1-1; TRBD1 might be the D (5 bases). V dropped 2 bases and J dropped 7 bases, with 8 bases sitting between them. Germline CDR1 and CDR2: MDHEN and SYDVKM. The length of the CDR3 is 12 residues. CDR3 residues: CASSLQGFEAFF. The CDR3 region has the DNA TGTGCCAGCAGTTTACAGGGCTTTGAAGCTTTCTTT.

V is TRBV13 and J is TRBJ1-2, with TRBD1 matching over 8 bases. The CDR3 extends over 18 amino acids. J lost 4 bases, V lost 0 bases, and 13 bases had no gene match. CDR1 PRHDT and CDR2 FYEKMQ come from the germline V gene (reference sequence). The CDR3 loop is CASSLGPSGDRRTYGYTF. CDR3 sequence (DNA): TGTGCCAGCAGCTTAGGCCCTTCTGGGGACAGGCGTACCTATGGCTACACCTTC. The variable domain in full, completed from reference TRBV13 and TRBJ1-2, reads AAGVIQSPRHLIKEKRETATLKCYPIPRHDTVYWYQQGPGQDPQFLISFYEKMQSDKGSIPDRFSAQQFSDYHSELNMSSLELGDSALYFCASSLGPSGDRRTYGYTFGSGTRLTVV.

As to this clone: Being one base from a much bigger clone, this may be a read error. As the CDR3 is not closed by the conserved phenylalanine or tryptophan, this likely results from a read error. The CDR3 reads CASSLDAQGSGANVLTL. DNA of the CDR3: TGCGCCAGCAGCTTGGACGCCCAGGGCTCTGGGGCCAACGTCCTGACTCTC. This chain links TRBV5-1 with TRBJ2-6; D perhaps matches TRBD1 (5 bases). Germline V lookup: CDR1 SGHRS, CDR2 YFSETQ. The length of the CDR3 is 17 residues. V was shortened by 0 bases and J by 0 bases, with 10 bases between the two germline ends.

The rearrangement joins TRBV12-3 or TRBV12-4 to TRBJ1-2; 7 bases are shared with TRBD1. The CDR3 runs 13 residues. V trimming: 6 bases; J trimming: 4 bases; junction bases outside the gene matches: 5. Here the CDR3 reads CASSLGQFYGYTF. CDR3 nucleotides: TGTGCCAGCAGCCTGGGACAGTTCTATGGCTACACCTTC.

The table lists this clone with a few counts. The V gene is TRBV6-1, the J gene TRBJ1-2, with D maybe TRBD1 (5 bases). The CDR3 runs 14 residues. The ends were cut back, 6 bases at V and 4 bases at J, with 15 bases in the middle. Germline-derived CDR1 and CDR2 are MNHNS and SASEGT. CDR3 sequence reads: CASRESVGGYGYTF. CDR3 nucleotides: TGTGCCAGCAGGGAAAGTGTCGGGGGCTATGGCTACACCTTC.

As regards this clone: The same CDR3 is also encoded by other DNA sequences in this sample. CDR3 nucleotides: TGTGCCAGCAGCGTAGAGGGGATAGATACGCAGTATTTT. It is translated as CASSVEGIDTQYF. The genes are TRBV9 and TRBJ2-3; tentatively, D is TRBD1 (5 bases). There are 13 residues in the CDR3. Germline values: CDR1 SGDLS, CDR2 YYNGEE. V dropped 0 bases and J dropped 5 bases, with 7 bases sitting between them.

This clone was seen at least ten times. This chain connects TRBV12-5 to TRBJ2-1; 7 bases map to TRBD2. This CDR3 has 15 residues. J was trimmed by 3 bases and V by 3 bases; bases with no gene match: 5. Per germline, CDR1 LGHNT and CDR2 FRNRAP. CDR3 loop: CASGFSRDYYNEQFF. The CDR3 region has the DNA TGTGCTAGTGGTTTTAGCCGGGACTACTACAATGAGCAGTTCTTC.

There are a few counts of this clone. The chain employs TRBV6-1 and TRBJ1-2; no firm D call. Trimming left V 6 bases short and J 0 bases short, with 8 bases between. The CDR3 sequence is 13 residues long. Germline V gives CDR1 MNHNS, CDR2 SASEGT. The CDR3 region is CASSPTANYGYTF. The CDR3 DNA reads TGTGCCAGCAGCCCCACAGCTAACTATGGCTACACCTTC.

Notes on this clone: Mismatch with germline at one junction end may stem from a read error. The V call is TRBV11-2, the J call TRBJ2-1, with D perhaps TRBD2 (6 bases). CDR3 length: 17 amino acids. Germline V gene data show CDR1 as SGHAT and CDR2 as FQNNGV. CDR3: CASSLVGGVGSYNEPFF. The CDR3 bases are TGTGCCAGCAGCTTAGTTGGCGGGGTCGGCTCCTACAATGAGCCGTTCTTC.

This clone was counted only a few times. This chain uses TRBV28 with TRBJ1-2; 10 positions agree with TRBD1. V was pared by 2 bases and J by 8 bases, with 11 bases of the junction left unmatched. Per the germline V gene, CDR1 is MDHEN and CDR2 is SYDVKM. CDR3 length: 16 amino acids. The DNA of the CDR3 is TGTGCCAGCAGTTTAGTCCACGGGGACAGGGGCGGAGGCTACACCTTC. Protein: CASSLVHGDRGGGYTF.

This chain joins TRBV10-3 and TRBJ1-2; D perhaps matches TRBD1 (6 bases). The V and J ends lost 5 bases and 3 bases respectively, with 13 bases between them. Germline V gene sequence: CDR1 ENHRY, CDR2 SYGVKD. The CDR3 sequence is 14 residues long. Here the CDR3 DNA reads TGTGCCATCAGTTTACAGGGCCTAGACTATGGCTACACCTTC. Translated, it gives CAISLQGLDYGYTF.

This clone was seen a handful of times. The chain combines TRBV19 with TRBJ2-7; the match to TRBD1 covers 8 bases. CDR3 length: 15 amino acids. V was pared by 4 bases and J by 2 bases, with 7 bases of the junction left unmatched. Germline loops: CDR1 LNHDA, CDR2 SQIVND (reference sequence). The CDR3 nucleotides are TGTGCCAGTAGTAGAACAGGGGGGATAACCTACGAGCAGTACTTC. This translates into CASSRTGGITYEQYF.

The chain employs TRBV10-2 and TRBJ1-2, with TRBD1 identical over 7 bases. The J segment lost 7 bases and the V segment lost 0 bases, leaving 5 bases of the junction unmatched. CDR1 WSHSY and CDR2 SAAADI come from the germline V gene. CDR3 length: 14 amino acids. CDR3 sequence: CASSESETGFGYTF. The DNA for the CDR3 is TGCGCCAGCAGTGAGTCAGAGACAGGGTTTGGCTACACCTTC.

V and J are TRBV20-1 and TRBJ2-1; possible D gene TRBD1, 5 bases. The CDR3 contains 15 residues. The germline V gene has CDR1 DFQATT and CDR2 SNEGSKA (reference sequence). CDR3 bases: TGCAGCCTGATTGGGGTCCCCGACAGTTACAATGAGCAGTTCTTC. Protein sequence: CSLIGVPDSYNEQFF.

This clone was seen a few times. CDR3 in amino acids: CASSSSSYNEQFF. CDR3 nucleotide sequence: TGTGCCAGCAGTTCCTCTTCATACAATGAGCAGTTCTTC. This chain uses TRBV6-2 or TRBV6-3 with TRBJ2-1, with D hard to call. Trimming cost V 4 bases and J 4 bases, with 8 bases left between them. The CDR3 spans 13 residues. The germline V gene has CDR1 MNHEY and CDR2 SVGEGT.

The genes are TRBV4-1 and TRBJ2-1; 7 bases agree with TRBD1. Germline V gives CDR1 MGHRA, CDR2 YSYEKL. Trimming cost V 4 bases and J 6 bases; bases outside gene matches: 6. This CDR3 contains 14 residues. This CDR3 is CASSPPDRVNEQFF. CDR3 DNA sequence: TGCGCCAGCAGCCCACCTGACAGGGTCAATGAGCAGTTCTTC.

This chain links TRBV6-2 or TRBV6-3 with TRBJ1-2; D gene unclear. V was shortened by 0 bases and J by 1 base, with 12 bases between the two germline ends. From germline, CDR1 is MNHEY and CDR2 SVGEGT. The CDR3 length is 16 residues. CDR3 DNA sequence: TGTGCCAGCAGTTACTCATGGCGTCTCCTTAACTATGGCTACACCTTC. Residues: CASSYSWRLLNYGYTF.

This chain links TRBV7-2 with TRBJ2-1, with D unclear. The V gene lost 1 base and the J gene lost 3 bases, with 13 bases spanning the gap. The V gene's germline CDR1 is SGHTA and CDR2 FQGNSA. The CDR3 runs 16 residues. CDR3 loop: CASSLGVAVNYNEQFF. The DNA of the CDR3 is TGTGCCAGCAGCTTAGGGGTAGCTGTCAACTACAATGAGCAGTTCTTC.

V is TRBV27 and J is TRBJ2-5; unclear D gene. Trimming stripped 3 bases from V and 4 bases from J, with 9 bases between. Per the germline V gene, CDR1 is MNHEY and CDR2 is SMNVEV (reference sequence). There are 13 residues in the CDR3. CDR3 DNA: TGTGCCAGCAGTTTCGGTATCGGAGAGACCCAGTACTTC. It codes for CASSFGIGETQYF.

The gene calls are TRBV5-1 and TRBJ1-1; tentative D call: TRBD1 (6 bases). The CDR3 sequence is 13 residues long. The germline gives CDR1 SGHRS, CDR2 YFSETQ. V lost 0 bases and J 13 bases, leaving 16 bases between the germline ends. In nucleotides, the CDR3 is TGCGCCAGCAGCTTGGGGTCAACAGGGATAGTTTTCTTT. Its protein is CASSLGSTGIVFF.

This clone has only a few counts. The rearrangement joins TRBV2 to TRBJ2-1; D is ambiguous. The CDR3 is made up of 15 amino acids. Trimming removed 6 bases from V and 4 bases from J, with 16 bases in between. Per the germline V gene, CDR1 is SNHLY and CDR2 is FYNNEI. DNA for the CDR3: TGTGCCAGCAGAGCCTTAGATCCGACATACAATGAGCAGTTCTTC. Translation gives CASRALDPTYNEQFF. Variable domain in full (rest from reference TRBV2 and TRBJ2-1): EPEVTQTPSHQVTQMGQEVILRCVPISNHLYFYWYRQILGQKVEFLVSFYNNEISEKSEIFDDQFSVERPDGSNFTLKIRSTKLEDSAMYFCASRALDPTYNEQFFGPGTRLTVL.

The chain uses TRBV20-1 and TRBJ1-5; 8 positions match TRBD1. The CDR3 spans 15 residues. Germline values: CDR1 DFQATT, CDR2 SNEGSKA (reference sequence). J was trimmed by 1 base and V by 6 bases; bases with no gene match: 8. CDR3 residues: CSANDGQGSNQPQHF. The DNA for the CDR3 is TGCAGTGCGAATGACGGACAGGGAAGCAATCAGCCCCAGCATTTT.

This clone came up a few times. This sequence may be a read error, since a much larger clone differs from it by one base. V gene TRBV2 combines with J gene TRBJ2-5; TRBD1 matches 7 bases. Germline CDR1 is SNHLY and CDR2 is FYNNEI. The CDR3 totals 14 residues. The V and J ends lost 9 bases and 5 bases, in that order; junction bases with no gene match: 12. The CDR3 bases are TGTGCCAGTTCCGGGATAGGGGGCGCGGAGACCCAGTACTTC. Its translation: CASSGIGGAETQYF.

The genes are TRBV27 and TRBJ2-2; 12 bases align to TRBD2. CDR3 length: 16 amino acids. Germline values: CDR1 MNHEY, CDR2 SMNVEV (reference sequence). V trimming: 7 bases; J trimming: 5 bases; junction bases outside the gene matches: 8. This CDR3 is CASKASGRVGTGELFF. For the CDR3, the DNA is TGTGCCAGCAAGGCTAGCGGGAGGGTGGGGACCGGGGAGCTGTTTTTT.

The chain recombines TRBV12-3 or TRBV12-4 with TRBJ2-1, with D maybe TRBD1 (6 bases). The CDR3 extends over 12 amino acids. V gave up 8 bases and J gave up 8 bases, with 13 bases separating them. CDR3 amino acids: CASGYRGYEQFF. DNA of the CDR3: TGTGCCAGCGGGTATAGGGGGTATGAGCAGTTCTTC.